This T cell receptor beta chain appears in the sequencing data of a study of T cells in tumors and immune-related adverse events. The CDR3 length is 12 residues. Trimming took 2 bases from V and 7 from J; bases not matched to a gene: 2. Germline CDR1 SGHDT, CDR2 YYEEEE. The repertoire was sequenced with immunoSEQ multiplex PCR; TCRdb's copy has only in-frame clones and lacks some. This sample has roughly 23,000 clones, with over 80% found just once. This TCR was recovered from a female donor with metastatic renal cell carcinoma. This material consisted of lymph node tissue, taken from a patient treated with anti-PD-1 therapy. The genes are TRBV5-6 and TRBJ1-2; the match to TRBD1 covers 7 bases. This CDR3 is CASSLYRGGYTF. Written as DNA, the CDR3 is TGTGCCAGCAGCTTATACAGGGGTGGCTACACCTTC.